These T cell receptor beta chains were read from a single sample in a study of blood T cell repertoires in COVID-19. Sequencing was performed with immunoSEQ multiplex PCR; in TCRdb, only in-frame clones are kept and a portion is missing. This sample has approximately 260,000 clones, with 70% to 90% found just once. Sequenced sample: PBMCs or T cells enriched from blood (not recorded which). The receptors stem from a woman in her thirties or forties with acute COVID-19. Each CDR3 is given with its conserved first and last residue. A D gene is named only where the DNA matches it firmly. Clone size is not always given. Where it is, it says once, few, many or a class for expanded clones.

d_call	clone_size	j_call	v_call	cdr3_nt	cdr3_aa
TRBD2	NA	TRBJ2-3	TRBV5-1	TGCGCCAGCAGCGGGAAACAGGGTCTCCCCAGCGGGAGAGGGACAGATACGCAGTATTTT	CASSGKQGLPSGRGTDTQYF
TRBD1	NA	TRBJ1-1	TRBV6-1	TGTGCCAGCAGTGAAGAGCAGGGGGAGGTTCGCACTGAAGCTTTCTTT	CASSEEQGEVRTEAFF
TRBD2	NA	TRBJ2-2	TRBV3-1/TRBV3-2	TGTGCCAGCAGCCAATTAGCGGGAGGCACCGGGGAGCTGTTTTTT	CASSQLAGGTGELFF
TRBD1	NA	TRBJ1-1	TRBV4-3	TGCGCCAGCAGCCAAGGGCAGGGGGCTGTACCTATGAACACTGAAGCTTTCTTT	CASSQGQGAVPMNTEAFF
NA	NA	TRBJ2-1	TRBV7-2	TGTGCCAGCAGCTTACGAGCGGGCATAAGCTCCTACAATGAGCAGTTCTTC	CASSLRAGISSYNEQFF
NA	NA	TRBJ1-1	TRBV18	TGTGCCAGCTCACCACCCGGACAGAATGGGAAAGCTTTCTTT	CASSPPGQNGKAFF
NA	NA	TRBJ2-3	TRBV19	TGTGCCAGTGGAGCAGGGCCAGATACGCAGTATTTT	CASGAGPDTQYF
NA	once	TRBJ1-1	TRBV30	TGTGCCTGGAGAGGGGGGGGCACGGTCTCTGAAGCTTTCTTT	CAWRGGGTVSEAFF
NA	NA	TRBJ2-1	TRBV27	TGTGCCAGCAGTAGGGGTAGCGGAGGCAATGAGCAGTTCTTC	CASSRGSGGNEQFF
TRBD2	few	TRBJ2-5	TRBV11-2	TGTGCCAGCAGCCCCTCCCGGGTAGCGGGAGGGTCAGAGACCCAGTACTTC	CASSPSRVAGGSETQYF
NA	NA	TRBJ1-2	TRBV27	TGTGCCAGCAGTCCATTTGGCGCGGAGCATTATGGCTACACCTTC	CASSPFGAEHYGYTF
NA	NA	TRBJ2-6	TRBV19	TGTGCCAGTAGTATTAACAGGAACTCTGGGGCCAACGTCCTGACTTTC	CASSINRNSGANVLTF